These 32 T cell receptor beta chains share one sample of origin, sequenced in a study of cytomegalovirus exposure and HLA in healthy donors. PCR primers comprised 60 Vbeta and 13 Jbeta primers. Here immunoSEQ multiplex PCR was the method, and the copy in TCRdb shows in-frame clones only, minus some. This sample has about 62,000 clones, with about 71% found just once. Source material: PBMCs. The receptor set was obtained from a man in his sixties in good health and CMV-seropositive.

The chain couples TRBV6-4 to TRBJ2-1; 7 nucleotides match TRBD1. V was clipped by 2 bases and J by 5 bases; unmatched bases: 0. This CDR3 comprises 13 residues. In germline, CDR1 is MRHNA, CDR2 SNTAGT. The CDR3 region is CASSDRGHNEQFF. Here the CDR3 DNA reads TGTGCCAGCAGTGACAGGGGGCACAATGAGCAGTTCTTC.

V is TRBV11-3 and J is TRBJ2-5; no reliable D call. The germline V gene has CDR1 SGHNT and CDR2 YENEEA. The length of the CDR3 is 12 residues. V lost 4 bases and J lost 7, with 10 bases in between. The CDR3, as DNA: TGTGCCAGCAGCTATAATGAGCGGACCCAGTACTTC. It is translated as CASSYNERTQYF.

This chain connects TRBV6-5 to TRBJ1-4; D gene uncertain. Germline V gene data show CDR1 as MNHEY and CDR2 as SVGAGI. The CDR3 loop spans 14 amino acids. V lost 4 bases, J lost 7 bases, and 13 bases lay in between. CDR3 in DNA: TGTGCCAGCAGTTCACGGTCTCTTCGTGAAAAACTGTTTTTT. Translating gives CASSSRSLREKLFF.

This chain connects TRBV9 to TRBJ2-1; a possible D gene is TRBD2 (7 bases). Trimming took 0 bases from V and 10 from J, leaving 23 bases between them. The CDR3 loop spans 17 amino acids. The germline V gene has CDR1 SGDLS and CDR2 YYNGEE. The CDR3 sequence: CASSVATGAGEQGEQFF. Here the CDR3 DNA reads TGTGCCAGCAGCGTAGCTACGGGGGCGGGAGAACAGGGAGAGCAGTTCTTC.

A few counts support this clone. The chain employs TRBV27 and TRBJ1-2; 7 bases map to TRBD1. V dropped 6 bases and J dropped 5; count of bases not matched to a gene: 6. Germline V CDR1 and CDR2: MNHEY, SMNVEV (reference sequence). The CDR3 spans 13 residues. CDR3 residues: CASRQGIGYGYTF. For the CDR3, the DNA is TGTGCCAGCAGACAGGGGATAGGGTATGGCTACACCTTC.

Here the CDR3 reads CASTLTRVIFYEQYF. The CDR3 nucleotides read TGTGCCAGCACACTTACCAGGGTGATCTTCTACGAGCAGTACTTC. V is TRBV6-5 and J is TRBJ2-7; D is possibly TRBD1 (5 bases). The CDR3 has 15 amino acids. Per germline, CDR1 MNHEY and CDR2 SVGAGI. V lost 7 bases, J lost 3 bases, and 19 bases lay in between.

The rearrangement joins TRBV18 to TRBJ1-5, with 8 bases matching TRBD1. V trimming: 4 bases; J trimming: 4 bases; junction bases outside the gene matches: 6. The CDR3 covers 15 residues. Germline V gene data show CDR1 as KGHSH and CDR2 as LQKENI. DNA for the CDR3: TGTGCCAGCTCACTGACGGGACAGGAGAATCAGCCCCAGCATTTT. It encodes CASSLTGQENQPQHF.

V gene TRBV7-9 combines with J gene TRBJ2-7, with 7 positions matching TRBD1. The CDR3 spans 15 residues. V trimming: 4 bases; J trimming: 0 bases; junction bases outside the gene matches: 6. In germline, CDR1 is SEHNR, CDR2 FQNEAQ (reference sequence). CDR3 sequence reads: CASSSAGTASYEQYF. The CDR3 DNA is TGTGCCAGCAGCTCTGCCGGGACAGCCTCCTACGAGCAGTACTTC.

This chain joins TRBV6-6 and TRBJ1-5; 7 bases are shared with TRBD1. Unmatched junction bases numbered 7, after V lost 10 bases and J lost 4 bases. CDR1 is MNHNY, CDR2 SVGAGI, per germline (reference sequence). The CDR3 has 13 amino acids. CDR3 nucleotides: TGTGCCACCCGGGACAGCTATAATCAGCCCCAGCATTTT. Amino acids: CATRDSYNQPQHF.

This chain connects TRBV5-6 to TRBJ2-1; the D gene is possibly TRBD2 (6 bases). The CDR3 extends over 13 amino acids. Germline CDR1 is SGHDT and CDR2 is YYEEEE. V lost 4 bases and J lost 5, with 10 bases in between. The CDR3 protein is CASSRGLNNEQFF. CDR3 coding DNA: TGTGCCAGCAGCCGCGGACTAAACAATGAGCAGTTCTTC.

This chain uses TRBV6-1 with TRBJ2-2; TRBD2 is a possible D gene (6 bases). The CDR3 is 14 amino acids. Germline assignment: CDR1 MNHNS and CDR2 SASEGT. V was clipped by 6 bases and J by 6 bases, with 14 bases between them. This CDR3 reads CASREDWGAGELFF. DNA for the CDR3: TGTGCCAGCAGAGAGGACTGGGGGGCCGGGGAGCTGTTTTTT.

The chain has TRBV15 and TRBJ1-2; 7 nucleotides line up with TRBD1. Per the germline V gene, CDR1 is LNHNV and CDR2 is YYDKDF (reference sequence). The CDR3 is made up of 15 amino acids. V lost 2 bases to trimming and J lost 4 bases; unmatched junction nucleotides: 7. The CDR3, as DNA: TGTGCCACCAGCAGACCCGGACAGGAGGCCTATGGCTACACCTTC. Amino acid sequence: CATSRPGQEAYGYTF.

The gene calls are TRBV6-4 and TRBJ2-2, with D perhaps TRBD2 (5 bases). CDR1 and CDR2 (germline): MRHNA, SNTAGT. CDR3 length equals 12 residues. Trimming cost V 6 bases and J 3 bases, with 5 bases left between them. CDR3 sequence (DNA): TGTGCCAGCAGGGAGGACACCGGGGAGCTGTTTTTT. It codes for CASREDTGELFF.

V gene TRBV27 combines with J gene TRBJ1-5, with D perhaps TRBD1 (6 bases). The CDR3 is 15 amino acids. Germline values: CDR1 MNHEY, CDR2 SMNVEV (reference sequence). Trimming cost V 4 bases and J 4 bases, with 14 bases left between them. The CDR3 DNA sequence: TGTGCCAGCAGTTCACAGGGTGGGGGTAATCAGCCCCAGCATTTT. Translating it yields CASSSQGGGNQPQHF.

This clone has just one count. This chain joins TRBV29-1 and TRBJ1-1, with unresolved D. Germline V gives CDR1 SQVTM, CDR2 ANQGSEA. The CDR3 has 14 residues. The germline V and J ends were trimmed by 3 bases and 0 bases, with 11 bases remaining between them. CDR3 sequence reads: CSVDQGRMNTEAFF. CDR3 in DNA: TGCAGCGTTGACCAAGGGAGGATGAACACTGAAGCTTTCTTT. Full variable domain (rest looked up from reference TRBV29-1 and TRBJ1-1): SAVISQKPSRDICQRGTSLTIQCQVDSQVTMMFWYRQQPGQSLTLIATANQGSEATYESGFVIDKFPISRPNLTFSTLTVSNMSPEDSSIYLCSVDQGRMNTEAFFGQGTRLTVV.

This rearrangement joins TRBV7-8 to TRBJ1-2; 9 bases align to TRBD1. V shed 2 bases, J shed 4 bases, and the junction held 5 bases outside the gene matches. The CDR3 length is 15 residues. From germline, CDR1 is SGHVS and CDR2 FQNEAQ. CDR3 protein: CASSLRDRVGYGYTF. The CDR3 DNA reads TGTGCCAGCAGCTTACGGGACAGGGTAGGCTATGGCTACACCTTC.

Notes on this clone: Relative to the germline gene, one junction end is altered; a read error may explain this. The rearrangement links TRBV28 to TRBJ2-6; the D gene is possibly TRBD1 (5 bases). Germline CDR1 and CDR2: MDHEN and SYDVKM. The CDR3 runs to 15 residues. CDR3 bases: TGTGCCAGCAGCCCGACAGATGCTGGGGCCAACGGCCTGACTTTC. It yields the protein CASSPTDAGANGLTF.

V is TRBV27 and J is TRBJ2-1; 12 bases are shared with TRBD2. The CDR3 is 13 residues long. J was trimmed by 7 bases and V by 7 bases; bases with no gene match: 2. Germline-derived CDR1 and CDR2 are MNHEY and SMNVEV (reference sequence). Written as DNA, the CDR3 is TGTGCCAGCAACCTAGCGGGAGGGAATGAGCAGTTCTTC. Translation: CASNLAGGNEQFF.

The CDR3: CASSPTGEGTDTQYF. Written as DNA, the CDR3 is TGTGCCAGCAGTCCCACAGGGGAAGGCACAGATACGCAGTATTTT. The chain links TRBV27 to TRBJ2-3; 7 nucleotides match TRBD1. CDR3 length equals 15 residues. The germline V gene has CDR1 MNHEY and CDR2 SMNVEV (reference sequence). J gave up 1 base and V 5 bases, and 6 bases lay outside the gene matches.

The chain links TRBV5-4 to TRBJ2-7; 7 bases match TRBD1. The CDR3 totals 13 residues. V shed 5 bases, J shed 0 bases, and the junction held 2 bases outside the gene matches. Germline V gives CDR1 SGHNT, CDR2 YYREEE (reference sequence). This CDR3 reads CASSWDSSYEQYF. The DNA for the CDR3 is TGTGCCAGCAGTTGGGACAGCTCCTACGAGCAGTACTTC. Based on the CDR3 plus reference TRBV5-4 and TRBJ2-7, the full variable domain is ETGVTQSPTHLIKTRGQQVTLRCSSQSGHNTVSWYQQALGQGPQFIFQYYREEENGRGNFPPRFSGLQFPNYSSELNVNALELDDSALYLCASSWDSSYEQYFGPGTRLTVT.

The CDR3 nucleotides read TGCGCCAGCAGCTTGGCCGCGTCTAGCGGGAGTGTTAACTATGAGCAGTTCTTC. Its translation: CASSLAASSGSVNYEQFF. The V gene is TRBV5-1, the J gene TRBJ2-1; 10 bases are shared with TRBD2. The CDR3 runs to 18 residues. Germline assignment: CDR1 SGHRS and CDR2 YFSETQ. Losses at the gene ends were 0 bases for V and 8 bases for J; bases not matched to a gene: 14.

DNA of the CDR3: TGTGCCAGCAGCTTTGAGGGGGTCTATGGCTACACCTTC. It yields the protein CASSFEGVYGYTF. The V call is TRBV7-9, the J call TRBJ1-2; tentative D call: TRBD1 (6 bases). The CDR3 spans 13 residues. Trimming stripped 3 bases from V and 4 bases from J, with 9 bases between. Germline CDR1 reads SEHNR; CDR2 reads FQNEAQ (reference sequence).

The chain uses TRBV5-4 and TRBJ1-3; no reliable D call. Germline CDR1 and CDR2: SGHNT and YYREEE (reference sequence). The CDR3 is 15 amino acids. V gave up 4 bases and J gave up 0 bases, with 11 bases separating them. The CDR3 nucleotides read TGTGCCAGCAGCGCCGGGGTCAACTCTGGAAACACCATATATTTT. It is translated as CASSAGVNSGNTIYF.

This clone showed up just a few times. The V and J genes are TRBV10-1 and TRBJ2-7; 9 positions agree with TRBD1. V shed 6 bases, J shed 9 bases, and the junction held 15 bases outside the gene matches. Germline CDR1 reads WNHNN; CDR2 reads SYGVQD (reference sequence). The CDR3 extends over 15 amino acids. The CDR3 loop reads CASRQVTGGLSWQYF. DNA for the CDR3: TGCGCCAGCAGACAAGTGACAGGGGGATTAAGTTGGCAGTACTTC.

This clone has more than one count but fewer than ten. The gene calls are TRBV11-2 and TRBJ2-3, with TRBD2 as a possible D gene (6 bases). There are 14 residues in the CDR3. Trimming took off 5 bases at V and 0 bases at J, with 9 bases between the two ends. CDR1 is SGHAT, CDR2 FQNNGV, per germline. The CDR3 nucleotides are TGTGCCAGCAGCCGAGGGACTAGCACAGATACGCAGTATTTT. Its translation is CASSRGTSTDTQYF.

This rearrangement joins TRBV4-2 to TRBJ1-4, with TRBD1 as a possible D gene (6 bases). CDR1 is LGHNA and CDR2 is YNFKEQ in the germline V gene. Trimming stripped 4 bases from V and 8 bases from J, with 11 bases between. There are 13 residues in the CDR3. The CDR3 nucleotides read TGTGCCAGCAGCCTGGTCCAGGGGGAAAAACTGTTTTTT. Translation: CASSLVQGEKLFF.

The chain is built from TRBV11-3 and TRBJ2-5; 7 bases align to TRBD1. This CDR3 is 15 amino acids long. V shed 0 bases, J shed 4 bases, and the junction held 5 bases outside the gene matches. The germline V gene has CDR1 SGHNT and CDR2 YENEEA. For the CDR3, the DNA is TGTGCCAGCAGCTTAGAAACAGGGGCTCGAGAGACCCAGTACTTC. Its translation is CASSLETGARETQYF.

The gene calls are TRBV19 and TRBJ2-1, with 9 positions matching TRBD2. This CDR3 contains 15 residues. Germline loops: CDR1 LNHDA, CDR2 SQIVND (reference sequence). Trimming took 1 base from V and 10 from J; bases not matched to a gene: 8. This CDR3 reads CASSIGAGGPEEQFF. As DNA, the CDR3 is TGTGCCAGTAGTATAGGTGCGGGGGGGCCGGAGGAGCAGTTCTTC.

A few counts support this clone. This chain links TRBV23-1 with TRBJ2-7; TRBD1 matches 10 bases. TRBV23-1 is noted as an ORF with a role that remains uncertain. Losses at the gene ends were 4 bases for V and 1 base for J; bases not matched to a gene: 7. This CDR3 is 16 amino acids long. CDR3 DNA sequence: TGCGCCAGCAGTCTTCGGACAGGGGGTCCTTCCTACGAGCAGTACTTC. This encodes CASSLRTGGPSYEQYF.

The rearrangement uses TRBV5-1 and TRBJ2-5; perhaps TRBD2 as D (6 bases). V dropped 4 bases and J dropped 1 base, with 11 bases sitting between them. In germline, CDR1 is SGHRS, CDR2 YFSETQ. The CDR3 has 14 amino acids. The DNA of the CDR3 is TGCGCCAGCAGCCCCTTCGGGGGCCAAGAGACCCAGTACTTC. The encoded protein is CASSPFGGQETQYF.

The chain is built from TRBV11-3 and TRBJ2-1, with a weak D call TRBD1 (6 bases). The V end lost 5 bases, the J end lost 6 bases, and 17 bases lay between the germline ends. Per germline, CDR1 SGHNT and CDR2 YENEEA. This CDR3 region has 15 residues. As DNA, the CDR3 is TGTGCCAGCAGCAAAACAGGGTTCATGGGCAATGAGCAGTTCTTC. Its protein is CASSKTGFMGNEQFF.

The chain recombines TRBV18 with TRBJ2-1, with 12 bases identical to TRBD2. Per the germline V gene, CDR1 is KGHSH and CDR2 is LQKENI. Trimming removed 5 bases from V and 4 bases from J; junction bases left unmatched: 3. The CDR3 has 15 residues. CDR3 nucleotide sequence: TGTGCCAGCTCAGCGGGACTAGCGGGTTACAATGAGCAGTTCTTC. Translating it yields CASSAGLAGYNEQFF.